Listed here is a single T cell receptor beta chain. This record belongs to a study of blood T cell repertoires in COVID-19. Only in-frame clones appear in the TCRdb table, and some are missing; sequencing was by immunoSEQ multiplex PCR. The sample shows around 200,000 clones, around nine tenths of them seen only once. There are 13 residues in the CDR3. The germline V gene encodes CDR1 LNHDA and CDR2 SQIVND (reference sequence). V lost 6 bases, J lost 4 bases, and 3 bases stayed unmatched. The material sequenced was peripheral blood. The rearrangement links TRBV19 to TRBJ2-5; 9 bases map to TRBD2. The clonotype comes from a man between 60 and 75 years old who had recovered from COVID-19. CDR3 loop: CASSPTSGETQYF. CDR3 bases: TGTGCCAGTAGCCCGACTAGCGGAGAGACCCAGTACTTC.